This T cell receptor (beta chain) stems from a study of cytomegalovirus exposure and HLA in healthy donors. Notes on the study in general: For most subjects, TCR beta sequences were reported to predict HLA-A and HLA-B alleles with accuracy. Among TCR beta chains of equal frequency, HLA-associated ones were more clonally expanded in a later analysis. Productive status was seen about 90% or about 30% of the time for most TCR beta V segments in an earlier analysis.

This PCR relied on a set of 60 Vbeta primers and 13 Jbeta primers. The assay was immunoSEQ multiplex PCR, and TCRdb's table has in-frame clones only and misses some. The data contain approximately 140,000 clones, more than 75% of them singletons. These donors counted as nominally healthy when sampled, but unrecorded immune exposures were likely. This clone appeared a single time. Its antigen remains unidentified. V was cut by 4 bases and J by 2 bases, with 15 bases left in between. The CDR3 loop spans 15 amino acids. Germline assignment: CDR1 SGDLS and CDR2 YYNGEE. Sequencing was carried out using PBMCs. This sequence joins TRBV9 and TRBJ2-5; tentative D call: TRBD1 (5 bases). The TCR sequence derives from a man aged 40-49 years in good health and CMV-seronegative. CDR3 loop: CASSPDTQAQETQYF. CDR3 coding DNA: TGTGCCAGCAGCCCGGACACCCAGGCGCAAGAGACCCAGTACTTC.